A single sample gave rise to the 22 T cell receptor beta chains below, sequenced in a study of blood T cell repertoires in COVID-19. The protocol was immunoSEQ multiplex PCR, while the TCRdb copy is restricted to in-frame clones and leaves out a portion. The sample lists under 200,000 clones, around nine tenths occurring once. Sequenced: peripheral blood. All receptors derive from a man aged 18 to 30 with active or convalescent COVID-19.

CDR3 residues: CASGLVQGTEAFF. The CDR3 DNA is TGTGCTAGTGGTTTGGTACAGGGAACTGAAGCTTTCTTT. V is TRBV12-5 and J is TRBJ1-1, with D possibly being TRBD1 (6 bases). V dropped 0 bases and J dropped 5 bases, with 7 bases sitting between them. Germline-derived CDR1 and CDR2 are LGHNT and FRNRAP. The CDR3 contains 13 residues. The full variable domain, its missing parts supplied by reference TRBV12-5 and TRBJ1-1, is DARVTQTPRHKVTEMGQEVTMRCQPILGHNTVFWYRQTMMQGLELLAYFRNRAPLDDSGMPKDRFSAEMPDATLATLKIQPSEPRDSAVYFCASGLVQGTEAFFGQGTRLTVV.

The chain links TRBV5-1 to TRBJ1-1, with a possible D match to TRBD1 (6 bases). Germline lookup yields CDR1 SGHRS and CDR2 YFSETQ. The CDR3 has 13 amino acids. The V and J ends lost 0 bases and 8 bases respectively, with 11 bases between them. Here the CDR3 DNA reads TGCGCCAGCAGCTTGGTAGGGGGACAAGAAGCTTTCTTT. The encoded protein is CASSLVGGQEAFF.

V and J are TRBV5-4 and TRBJ2-7; D may be TRBD2 (6 bases). CDR3 length: 17 residues. V was trimmed by 2 bases and J by 6 bases, leaving 24 bases between them. The germline CDR1 and CDR2 sequences are SGHNT and YYREEE (reference sequence). In DNA, the CDR3 is TGTGCCAGCAGCTTTACTCGCATCCGGGACGGACTACGCGAGCAGTACTTC. Translation: CASSFTRIRDGLREQYF. The variable domain in full, with the rest retrieved from reference TRBV5-4 and TRBJ2-7, is ETGVTQSPTHLIKTRGQQVTLRCSSQSGHNTVSWYQQALGQGPQFIFQYYREEENGRGNFPPRFSGLQFPNYSSELNVNALELDDSALYLCASSFTRIRDGLREQYFGPGTRLTVT.

The chain is built from TRBV27 and TRBJ2-6; 11 nucleotides agree with TRBD2. Germline lookup yields CDR1 MNHEY and CDR2 SMNVEV (reference sequence). The CDR3 runs 18 residues. Unmatched junction bases numbered 4, after V lost 2 bases and J lost 1 base. The CDR3 DNA reads as TGTGCCAGCAGTTTAAAGCCTAGCGGGGGGTCTGGGGCCAACGTCCTGACTTTC. Its translation: CASSLKPSGGSGANVLTF.

This clone was detected only a few times. The chain links TRBV2 to TRBJ1-2; 10 nucleotides match TRBD1. Trimming removed 2 bases from V and 8 bases from J; junction bases left unmatched: 14. Germline CDR1 is SNHLY and CDR2 is FYNNEI. CDR3 size: 17 residues. The CDR3: CASSERQVGTGVRGYTF. The CDR3 nucleotides are TGTGCCAGCAGTGAACGGCAGGTCGGGACAGGGGTACGAGGCTACACCTTC.

This rearrangement joins TRBV3-1 (or the pseudogene TRBV3-2) to TRBJ2-3; D possibly corresponds to TRBD2 (7 bases). Between the trimmed V and J ends, which lost 4 bases and 0 bases, there was a span of 14 bases. Looked up from germline, CDR1 is LGHDT and CDR2 is YNNKEL (reference sequence). The CDR3 loop spans 16 amino acids. The CDR3 region is CASSPRGGSSTDTQYF. The CDR3 DNA reads TGTGCCAGCAGCCCGAGGGGGGGGAGTAGCACAGATACGCAGTATTTT.

In its sample, this clone ranks as medium-sized. CDR3 amino acids: CASSQDPPGQANTEAFF. DNA of the CDR3: TGCGCCAGCAGCCAAGATCCTCCGGGACAGGCGAACACTGAAGCTTTCTTT. V is TRBV4-3 and J is TRBJ1-1; 8 bases are shared with TRBD1. This CDR3 is built from 17 residues. Germline V gene sequence: CDR1 LGHNA, CDR2 YSLEER. The junction had 7 bases not matched to a gene; V was cut back by 0 bases and J by 1 base.

The V gene is TRBV11-3, the J gene TRBJ2-2, with TRBD1 identical over 8 bases. Germline V lookup: CDR1 SGHNT, CDR2 YENEEA. J was trimmed by 2 bases and V by 5 bases; bases with no gene match: 4. The CDR3 totals 15 residues. The chain's CDR3 is CASSIGQGNTGELFF. The CDR3 nucleotides read TGTGCCAGCAGCATCGGACAGGGTAACACCGGGGAGCTGTTTTTT.

CDR3 DNA: TGTGCCAGCAGCTCCCGAGGGGGCTCTACTGATCAGCCCCAGCATTTT. This gives the protein CASSSRGGSTDQPQHF. The chain employs TRBV7-2 and TRBJ1-5, with 7 bases fitting TRBD1. The V and J ends lost 4 bases and 5 bases, in that order; junction bases with no gene match: 11. CDR1 SGHTA and CDR2 FQGNSA come from the germline V gene. This CDR3 comprises 16 residues.

The CDR3 protein is CATGRRYTEAFF. The CDR3 bases are TGTGCCACCGGACGGAGGTACACTGAAGCTTTCTTT. V and J are TRBV15 and TRBJ1-1; D not certain. From germline, CDR1 is LNHNV and CDR2 YYDKDF (reference sequence). The CDR3 covers 12 residues. The V gene lost 8 bases and the J gene lost 3 bases, with 10 bases spanning the gap.

The table lists this clone with a count of one. This CDR3 is CATSDPGSPRDSQPQHF. The CDR3 nucleotides read TGTGCCACCAGTGATCCGGGCTCTCCTCGGGATAGTCAGCCCCAGCATTTT. V usage is TRBV24-1 and J usage is TRBJ1-5; no firm D call. The CDR3 runs 17 residues. Per the germline V gene, CDR1 is KGHDR and CDR2 is SFDVKD. Trimming pared 3 bases from V and 6 bases from J, leaving 20 bases between.

The chain uses TRBV7-6 and TRBJ1-1; no clear D. Trimming shortened V by 2 bases and J by 5 bases, and 9 bases separated the two germline ends. This CDR3 spans 13 amino acids. Germline values: CDR1 SGHVS, CDR2 FNYEAQ. The chain's CDR3 is CASSLYSGTEAFF. CDR3 sequence (DNA): TGTGCCAGCAGCTTATATAGTGGTACTGAAGCTTTCTTT.

This clone came up once. The genes are TRBV14 and TRBJ1-6, with TRBD1 matching 10 bases. V was pared by 9 bases and J by 9 bases, with 11 bases of the junction left unmatched. This CDR3 is 15 amino acids long. From germline, CDR1 is SGHDN and CDR2 FVKESK. The CDR3 spells CASCKGQGGSSPLHF. In DNA, the CDR3 is TGTGCCAGTTGTAAAGGACAGGGGGGATCTTCACCCCTCCACTTT.

The rearrangement joins TRBV6-6 to TRBJ2-2; D is ambiguous. The CDR3 runs to 12 residues. The germline V gene has CDR1 MNHNY and CDR2 SVGAGI (reference sequence). V shed 2 bases and J shed 4 bases, with 2 bases lying between them. The CDR3 DNA follows: TGTGCCAGCAGTTACCTCACCGGGGAGCTGTTTTTT. It translates to CASSYLTGELFF.

CDR3 sequence: CASSQGQGFTGELFF. CDR3 DNA: TGTGCCAGCAGCCAGGGACAGGGGTTCACCGGGGAGCTGTTTTTT. This rearrangement joins TRBV5-4 to TRBJ2-2; 10 bases match TRBD1. The CDR3 is 15 residues long. Germline assignment: CDR1 SGHNT and CDR2 YYREEE (reference sequence). V was pared by 4 bases and J by 4 bases, with 4 bases of the junction left unmatched.

This clone occurred once. V gene TRBV14 combines with J gene TRBJ2-1; no reliable D call. Trimming pared 3 bases from V and 3 bases from J, leaving 3 bases between. The CDR3 length is 12 residues. Germline V gene data show CDR1 as SGHDN and CDR2 as FVKESK. The CDR3 DNA follows: TGTGCCAGCAGCCACGGCTACAATGAGCAGTTCTTC. This encodes CASSHGYNEQFF.

This chain links TRBV19 with TRBJ1-2, with D maybe TRBD1 (6 bases). Trimming took off 6 bases at V and 7 bases at J, with 21 bases between the two ends. Germline V gene sequence: CDR1 LNHDA, CDR2 SQIVND (reference sequence). This CDR3 has 15 amino acids. The CDR3 sequence: CASRIQGSNLGGYTF. The CDR3 DNA sequence: TGTGCCAGTAGAATCCAGGGGAGCAATTTGGGTGGCTACACCTTC.

The table lists this clone with a count of one. The chain links TRBV9 to TRBJ2-7; D possibly corresponds to TRBD1 (6 bases). V lost 0 bases, J lost 3 bases, and 10 bases lay in between. Germline V gene data show CDR1 as SGDLS and CDR2 as YYNGEE. The CDR3 has 14 amino acids. This chain's CDR3 is CASSVGTANYEQYF. The CDR3 coding sequence is TGTGCCAGCAGCGTAGGGACAGCTAACTACGAGCAGTACTTC. The full variable domain, rest sourced from reference TRBV9 and TRBJ2-7, is DSGVTQTPKHLITATGQRVTLRCSPRSGDLSVYWYQQSLDQGLQFLIQYYNGEERAKGNILERFSAQQFPDLHSELNLSSLELGDSALYFCASSVGTANYEQYFGPGTRLTVT.

The CDR3 sequence: CASSLVNRNTGELFF. CDR3 DNA: TGTGCCAGCAGCTTAGTGAACAGGAACACCGGGGAGCTGTTTTTT. This sequence joins TRBV7-9 and TRBJ2-2; D is ambiguous. The V and J ends lost 1 base and 1 base respectively, with 7 bases between them. The germline V gene has CDR1 SEHNR and CDR2 FQNEAQ (reference sequence). This CDR3 region has 15 residues.

The chain couples TRBV21-1 to TRBJ2-7; the tabulated D call, TRBD1, remains unverified against the DNA. TRBV21-1 is a known pseudogene. The CDR3 is 14 residues long. CDR3 in amino acids: CASSRDRTYYEQYV. The CDR3 DNA is TGTGCCAGCAGCAGGGACAGGACTTACTACGAGCAGTACGTC.

The V call is TRBV18, the J call TRBJ1-5; TRBD1 matches at 9 bases. The CDR3 extends over 16 amino acids. The V and J ends lost 1 base and 6 bases, in that order; junction bases with no gene match: 7. Looked up from germline, CDR1 is KGHSH and CDR2 is LQKENI. The CDR3 DNA reads as TGTGCCAGCTCACCACAGCGACAGGGGGGAACTCAGCCCCAGCATTTT. It encodes CASSPQRQGGTQPQHF.

The chain employs TRBV11-2 and TRBJ1-1, with D possibly being TRBD1 (5 bases). The CDR3 is made up of 15 amino acids. V dropped 5 bases and J dropped 1 base, with 14 bases sitting between them. Germline lookup yields CDR1 SGHAT and CDR2 FQNNGV. For the CDR3, the DNA is TGTGCCAGCAGCCAAACTGCGGGGGGGAACACTGAAGCTTTCTTT. Protein product: CASSQTAGGNTEAFF. Full variable domain (missing parts from reference TRBV11-2 and TRBJ1-1): EAGVAQSPRYKIIEKRQSVAFWCNPISGHATLYWYQQILGQGPKLLIQFQNNGVVDDSQLPKDRFSAERLKGVDSTLKIQPAKLEDSAVYLCASSQTAGGNTEAFFGQGTRLTVV.